The rows below give T cell receptor beta chains drawn from one sample of a study of blood T cell repertoires in COVID-19. Sequencing was performed with immunoSEQ multiplex PCR; in TCRdb, only in-frame clones are kept and a portion is missing. Found here are about 140,000 clones, about 79% of them singletons; the top ten hold roughly 2.9%. Sequences were obtained from PBMCs or T cells enriched from blood (not recorded which). The receptors derive from a woman aged 50 to 60 who had recovered from COVID-19. Each CDR3 is given with its conserved first and last residue. D genes are given only for firm matches. Part of the rows lack a size; the others show once, few, many or a class for expanded clones.

CDR3aa	CDR3nt	d_gene	v_gene	j_gene	abundance
CASSRRASGPLYNEQFF	TGTGCCAGTAGTCGTAGGGCTAGCGGCCCCCTTTACAATGAGCAGTTCTTC	TRBD2	TRBV19	TRBJ2-1	-
CASSPQDSPNTEAFF	TGTGCCAGCAGCCCGCAGGACAGTCCAAACACTGAAGCTTTCTTT	-	TRBV7-3	TRBJ1-1	-
CASSSSAREGTGELFF	TGTGCTAGCAGCTCTTCGGCCAGGGAGGGTACCGGGGAGCTGTTTTTT	TRBD2	TRBV7-7	TRBJ2-2	-
CASSPAGVGSPLHF	TGTGCCAGCAGCCCAGCAGGGGTGGGTTCACCCCTCCACTTT	-	TRBV5-6	TRBJ1-6	-
CAWSAEIRLGKLFF	TGTGCCTGGAGTGCCGAAATTCGACTCGGAAAACTGTTTTTT	-	TRBV30	TRBJ1-4	once
CASSQGAGGEQYF	TGTGCCAGCAGCCAAGGAGCCGGGGGCGAGCAGTACTTC	-	TRBV4-2	TRBJ2-7	few
CASSSGQGLVYGYTF	TGTGCCAGCAGCTCAGGACAGGGGTTAGTCTATGGCTACACCTTC	TRBD1	TRBV28	TRBJ1-2	-
CAISETGTGEPQHF	TGTGCCATCAGTGAAACGGGGACTGGGGAGCCCCAGCATTTT	-	TRBV10-3	TRBJ1-5	-
CASSLRGHTNTEAFF	TGTGCCAGCAGCTTAAGGGGACATACTAACACTGAAGCTTTCTTT	-	TRBV13	TRBJ1-1	-
CASLGALYGYTF	TGTGCCAGCTTAGGGGCTTTATATGGCTACACCTTC	-	TRBV28	TRBJ1-2	-
CASSIQSSYNEQFF	TGTGCCAGCAGTATACAAAGCTCCTACAATGAGCAGTTCTTC	-	TRBV27	TRBJ2-1	-
CASSPPIGTYEQYF	TGTGCCAGCTCACCACCGATCGGGACCTACGAGCAGTACTTC	-	TRBV18	TRBJ2-7	once
CASSVSNYGYTF	TGTGCCAGCAGTGTTAGTAACTATGGCTACACCTTC	-	TRBV6-6	TRBJ1-2	-
CASSFQGNGNTIYF	TGTGCCAGCAGCTTTCAGGGTAACGGAAACACCATATATTTT	-	TRBV13	TRBJ1-3	few
CASSLFTGGNQPQHF	TGCGCCAGCAGCTTGTTTACGGGAGGCAATCAGCCCCAGCATTTT	-	TRBV5-1	TRBJ1-5	-
CASSERIGGNEQFF	TGTGCCAGCAGTGAAAGAATAGGGGGTAATGAGCAGTTCTTC	-	TRBV2	TRBJ2-1	-
CASSSQLRDRYNEQFF	TGTGCCAGCAGCTCCCAACTACGGGACAGGTACAATGAGCAGTTCTTC	TRBD1	TRBV7-6	TRBJ2-1	-
CASSPGTANYGYTF	TGTGCCAGCAGCCCGGGGACAGCTAACTATGGCTACACCTTC	TRBD1	TRBV7-3	TRBJ1-2	-
CASSLEGAGANVLTF	TGTGCCAGCAGTTTAGAGGGGGCCGGGGCCAACGTCCTGACTTTC	TRBD1	TRBV28	TRBJ2-6	few
CASTFGDRDQPQHF	TGTGCCAGCACCTTCGGGGACAGGGATCAGCCCCAGCATTTT	TRBD1	TRBV28	TRBJ1-5	-
CASSSAMGLAGVTGELFF	TGTGCCAGCAGCTCGGCTATGGGACTAGCGGGGGTCACCGGGGAGCTGTTTTTT	TRBD2	TRBV5-6	TRBJ2-2	-
CASSYPGIDTQYF	TGTGCCAGCAGTTACCCGGGAATAGATACGCAGTATTTT	-	TRBV6-5	TRBJ2-3	-
CASSLALRGAGEKLFF	TGTGCCAGCAGCTTAGCCTTACGGGGGGCTGGTGAAAAACTGTTTTTT	-	TRBV7-8	TRBJ1-4	-
CAAIQGNTEAFF	TGTGCCGCTATACAGGGGAACACTGAAGCTTTCTTT	-	TRBV7-9	TRBJ1-1	-
CAWDPGQSQEKLFF	TGTGCCTGGGATCCCGGACAGTCACAAGAAAAACTGTTTTTT	-	TRBV30	TRBJ1-4	once
CASRPQGSQPQHF	TGTGCCAGCAGGCCACAGGGCAGTCAGCCCCAGCATTTT	-	TRBV27	TRBJ1-5	-
CASSQDAGELYGYTF	TGTGCCAGCAGCCAAGATGCAGGGGAGCTCTATGGCTACACCTTC	-	TRBV3-1/TRBV3-2	TRBJ1-2	-
CAVQRTGGYNEQFF	TGTGCCGTTCAGAGGACAGGGGGGTACAATGAGCAGTTCTTC	TRBD1	TRBV10-3	TRBJ2-1	-
CASSPTTGTSGSSTDTQYF	TGTGCCAGCTCACCCACTACCGGGACTAGCGGGAGTAGCACAGATACGCAGTATTTT	TRBD2	TRBV18	TRBJ2-3	many
CATSDRGLGYTF	TGTGCCACCAGTGATAGGGGGCTCGGCTACACCTTC	TRBD1	TRBV24-1	TRBJ1-2	-
CASSLRTGQNEQFF	TGTGCCAGCTCACTCCGGACTGGCCAAAATGAGCAGTTCTTC	-	TRBV11-2	TRBJ2-1	-
CASKLAGAYNEQFF	TGTGCCAGCAAGTTAGCGGGGGCATACAATGAGCAGTTCTTC	TRBD2	TRBV6-5	TRBJ2-1	-
CASSLGARGNTIYF	TGTGCCAGCAGCTTGGGGGCGCGAGGAAACACCATATATTTT	-	TRBV7-3	TRBJ1-3	few
CASRETGPSNQPQHF	TGTGCCAGTAGGGAGACAGGCCCTAGCAATCAGCCCCAGCATTTT	-	TRBV19	TRBJ1-5	-
CASSTYYEQYF	TGTGCCAGCAGCACATACTACGAGCAGTACTTC	-	TRBV7-9	TRBJ2-7	once
CASSKTYGTGAFF	TGTGCCAGCAGCAAAACCTACGGGACAGGAGCTTTCTTT	TRBD1	TRBV28	TRBJ1-1	-